A single T cell receptor beta chain is shown here with its context. The data derive from a study of STAT5B mutations in CD4+ large granular lymphocyte leukemia. The CDR3 has 15 amino acids. Looked up from germline, CDR1 is LGHNA and CDR2 is YSLEER. Trimming took off 0 bases at V and 5 bases at J, with 14 bases between the two ends. Produced via immunoSEQ multiplex PCR; TCRdb's table is partial and in-frame only. Among approximately 520 clones listed, 65% to 70% were seen once. This chain uses TRBV4-3 with TRBJ2-7, with a tentative D call TRBD1 (5 bases). The sample was PBMCs. The origin of this receptor is a woman between 50 and 59 years old with CD4+ T-cell large granular lymphocyte leukemia. CDR3 loop: CASSQDRGYPNEQYF. The CDR3 nucleotides read TGCGCCAGCAGCCAAGATAGGGGATACCCCAACGAGCAGTACTTC.